Presented here are 14 T cell receptor beta chains from one specimen sequenced in a study of shared clonotypes between healthy human individuals. Assay: immunoSEQ multiplex PCR; the TCRdb copy retains only in-frame clones and omits some. Here the sample spans some 500,000 clones, 70% to 80% being singletons. The sequenced sample consisted of PBMCs. The receptors were gathered from a woman aged 40 to 50 in good health. Some clones in this sample may be carry-over from other donors' samples.

This chain joins TRBV6-4 and TRBJ2-1, with 8 bases aligning to TRBD2. The CDR3 contains 14 residues. Germline CDR1 is MRHNA and CDR2 is SNTAGT. V trimming: 2 bases; J trimming: 6 bases; junction bases outside the gene matches: 3. The CDR3 spells CASSDGTSSNEQFF. The CDR3 nucleotides are TGTGCCAGCAGTGACGGGACTAGTTCCAATGAGCAGTTCTTC.

The chain recombines TRBV7-9 with TRBJ2-7; tentative D call: TRBD1 (6 bases). Germline values: CDR1 SEHNR, CDR2 FQNEAQ (reference sequence). This CDR3 contains 15 residues. V was cut by 3 bases and J by 2 bases, with 14 bases left in between. For the CDR3, the DNA is TGTGCCAGCAGCTTGGGGGCAGGGGTTCCCTACGAGCAGTACTTC. The encoded protein is CASSLGAGVPYEQYF.

This chain uses TRBV7-8 with TRBJ1-2, with D perhaps matching TRBD1 (5 bases). The CDR3 has 21 residues. Trimming took off 0 bases at V and 1 base at J, with 27 bases between the two ends. Germline-derived CDR1 and CDR2 are SGHVS and FQNEAQ. The CDR3 protein is CASSLAEGPTGGIRVNYGYTF. CDR3 nucleotide sequence: TGTGCCAGCAGCTTAGCGGAGGGCCCGACTGGGGGGATAAGGGTTAACTATGGCTACACCTTC.

The chain is built from TRBV5-1 and TRBJ2-3, with D unresolved. Trimming took 1 base from V and 0 from J, leaving 6 bases between them. This CDR3 is 14 amino acids long. CDR1 is SGHRS and CDR2 is YFSETQ in the germline V gene. In DNA form, the CDR3 reads TGCGCCAGCAGCTTGACGACCAGCACAGATACGCAGTATTTT. This gives the protein CASSLTTSTDTQYF. The full variable domain, its missing parts supplied by reference TRBV5-1 and TRBJ2-3, is KAGVTQTPRYLIKTRGQQVTLSCSPISGHRSVSWYQQTPGQGLQFLFEYFSETQRNKGNFPGRFSGRQFSNSRSEMNVSTLELGDSALYLCASSLTTSTDTQYFGPGTRLTVL.

This sequence joins TRBV5-8 and TRBJ2-4; 8 bases line up with TRBD1. Germline CDR1 reads SGHTS; CDR2 reads YDEGEE. The length of the CDR3 is 15 residues. The trim removed 0 bases at V and 10 bases at J, leaving 9 bases unmatched. The CDR3 region is CASSLAGTGLRIQYF. DNA of the CDR3: TGTGCCAGCAGCTTGGCCGGGACAGGTCTCCGGATTCAGTACTTC.

V gene TRBV6-6 combines with J gene TRBJ2-3, with no clear D. CDR1 MNHNY and CDR2 SVGAGI come from the germline V gene (reference sequence). The CDR3 spans 16 residues. With 6 bases removed from V and 0 bases from J, the gap between germline ends came to 16 bases. The CDR3 reads CASSPNRKGSTDTQYF. The CDR3 coding sequence is TGTGCCAGCAGCCCAAATCGGAAGGGTAGCACAGATACGCAGTATTTT.

This clone was counted only a few times. The rearrangement uses TRBV29-1 and TRBJ2-4, with TRBD1 as a possible D gene (5 bases). Trimming shortened V by 2 bases and J by 1 base, and 12 bases separated the two germline ends. The CDR3 has 15 amino acids. In germline, CDR1 is SQVTM, CDR2 ANQGSEA. The CDR3 region is CSVEIQVRAKNIQYF. CDR3 DNA sequence: TGCAGCGTTGAAATACAGGTCCGGGCCAAAAACATTCAGTACTTC. The full variable domain, rest sourced from reference TRBV29-1 and TRBJ2-4, is SAVISQKPSRDICQRGTSLTIQCQVDSQVTMMFWYRQQPGQSLTLIATANQGSEATYESGFVIDKFPISRPNLTFSTLTVSNMSPEDSSIYLCSVEIQVRAKNIQYFGAGTRLSVL.

This chain uses TRBV30 with TRBJ1-2; D is unresolved. Trimming removed 0 bases from V and 5 bases from J, with 4 bases in between. Germline V lookup: CDR1 GTSNPN, CDR2 SVGIG (reference sequence). There are 11 residues in the CDR3. DNA of the CDR3: TGTGCCTGGAGTGTCCGGTATGGCTACACCTTC. Encoded protein: CAWSVRYGYTF. Using reference TRBV30 and TRBJ1-2 for the parts outside the CDR3, the full variable domain is SQTIHQWPATLVQPVGSPLSLECTVEGTSNPNLYWYRQAAGRGLQLLFYSVGIGQISSEVPQNLSASRPQDRQFILSSKKLLLSDSGFYLCAWSVRYGYTFGSGTRLTVV.

The table lists this clone with a few counts. The rearrangement joins TRBV30 to TRBJ2-1; 8 bases are shared with TRBD2. Germline V CDR1 and CDR2: GTSNPN, SVGIG (reference sequence). J lost 4 bases, V lost 3 bases, and 8 bases had no gene match. The CDR3 is made up of 15 amino acids. The DNA of the CDR3 is TGTGCCTGGAGGCTCGGGCTAGCGGGTTACAATGAGCAGTTCTTC. It codes for CAWRLGLAGYNEQFF.

This clone was counted once. V and J are TRBV5-4 and TRBJ2-5, with D perhaps TRBD2 (6 bases). The CDR3 loop spans 14 amino acids. Germline loops: CDR1 SGHNT, CDR2 YYREEE (reference sequence). Trimming stripped 4 bases from V and 2 bases from J, with 12 bases between. CDR3 amino acids: CASSTPRGQETQYF. DNA for the CDR3: TGTGCCAGCAGCACCCCCCGGGGGCAAGAGACCCAGTACTTC.

This sequence joins TRBV19 and TRBJ2-7, with 10 bases matching TRBD2. The J segment lost 4 bases and the V segment lost 6 bases, leaving 3 bases of the junction unmatched. This CDR3 is 13 amino acids long. Looked up from germline, CDR1 is LNHDA and CDR2 is SQIVND (reference sequence). Written as DNA, the CDR3 is TGTGCCAGTAGGGGACTAGCGACTTACGAGCAGTACTTC. The encoded protein is CASRGLATYEQYF.

The gene calls are TRBV7-9 and TRBJ1-1, with D perhaps matching TRBD1 (5 bases). Trimming removed 4 bases at V and 1 base at J, with 13 bases between. The germline V gene has CDR1 SEHNR and CDR2 FQNEAQ (reference sequence). The CDR3 has 15 residues. DNA for the CDR3: TGTGCCAGCAGCTGGCCGGGACTTCAGAACACTGAAGCTTTCTTT. It is translated as CASSWPGLQNTEAFF.

The rearrangement uses TRBV7-9 and TRBJ1-2; D gene ambiguous. This CDR3 has 17 amino acids. V lost 5 bases and J 10 bases, leaving 29 bases between the germline ends. CDR1 SEHNR and CDR2 FQNEAQ come from the germline V gene (reference sequence). The CDR3 here is CASSPNVERARADDYTF. For the CDR3, the DNA is TGTGCCAGCAGCCCCAACGTTGAAAGGGCGCGCGCCGATGACTACACCTTC.

The rearrangement links TRBV29-1 to TRBJ2-4; D possibly matches TRBD1 or TRBD2 (5 bases each). V was trimmed by 7 bases and J by 10 bases, leaving 17 bases between them. The CDR3 runs 12 residues. CDR1 SQVTM and CDR2 ANQGSEA come from the germline V gene. The CDR3 spells CSGGSGKRIQYF. Written as DNA, the CDR3 is TGCAGCGGGGGGAGTGGCAAAAGAATTCAGTACTTC.